These 17 T cell receptor beta chains originate from one sample sequenced in a study of blood T cells in healthy people across ages. A second about 7 to 12 cycle PCR used barcoded and J-beta primers. MiXCR, applied by TCRdb to the 5' RACE reads, yields one record per CDR3 protein. This table holds about 640,000 distinct CDR3 sequences, under 70% found once. The specimen sequenced was blood. These receptors all stem from a man in his sixties in good health.

The chain links TRBV4-1 to TRBJ2-3, with TRBD2 matching over 13 bases. This CDR3 is 18 amino acids long. Germline V gene sequence: CDR1 MGHRA, CDR2 YSYEKL. The ends lost 2 bases at V and 0 bases at J; junction bases unmatched: 5. The DNA for the CDR3 is TGCGCCAGCAGCCAACTTGGGACTAGCGGGGTGAGCACAGATACGCAGTATTTT. Its translation is CASSQLGTSGVSTDTQYF.

The J gene is TRBJ1-6, the V gene TRBV2, with D perhaps matching TRBD1 (5 bases). The V end was cut by 6 bases, the J end by 0 bases, with 9 bases between. The CDR3 extends over 15 amino acids. Germline CDR1 and CDR2: SNHLY and FYNNEI. The CDR3, as DNA: TGTGCCAGCAGCAAAGACAGCTCCTATAATTCACCCCTCCACTTT. It is translated as CASSKDSSYNSPLHF.

V is TRBV12-3 or TRBV12-4 and J is TRBJ2-4; 12 bases line up with TRBD2. Trimming at V came to 6 bases and at J to 9 bases, leaving 12 bases not matched to a gene. CDR3 length equals 16 residues. The CDR3 loop is CASSPSTSGGPFIQYF. The CDR3 nucleotides read TGTGCCAGCAGCCCCTCGACTAGCGGGGGCCCCTTCATTCAGTACTTC.

This chain links TRBV29-1 with TRBJ2-5; 10 bases fit TRBD2. Germline V gene data show CDR1 as SQVTM and CDR2 as ANQGSEA. This CDR3 is built from 16 residues. V was pared by 0 bases and J by 0 bases, with 4 bases of the junction left unmatched. The CDR3 is CSVEDPGLANQETQYF. The DNA for the CDR3 is TGCAGCGTTGAAGATCCGGGACTAGCGAACCAAGAGACCCAGTACTTC.

With regard to this clonotype: A much bigger clone sits one base away, suggesting this may be a read error. This rearrangement joins TRBV7-2 to TRBJ2-1; possibly TRBD1 for D (5 bases). The J call may not be correct, given that the DNA end is closer to TRBJ2-7. CDR1 SGHTA and CDR2 FQGNSA come from the germline V gene. CDR3 size: 15 residues. CDR3 loop: CASSLAQNRLNEQYF. DNA for the CDR3: TGTGCCAGCAGCTTAGCGCAAAACAGGCTCAATGAGCAGTACTTC.

The chain couples TRBV12-3 or TRBV12-4 to TRBJ1-6; TRBD1 might be the D (5 bases). Trimming removed 5 bases from V and 10 bases from J, with 15 bases in between. CDR3 length: 14 amino acids. This CDR3 reads CASSLTGVRSPLHF. In DNA form, the CDR3 reads TGTGCCAGCAGTCTGACGGGGGTACGGTCACCCCTCCACTTT.

CDR3 region: CASSQGYGWEKLFF. DNA of the CDR3: TGCGCCAGCAGCCAAGGGTATGGATGGGAAAAACTGTTTTTT. The chain combines TRBV4-1 with TRBJ1-4, with D unresolved. Between the trimmed V and J ends, which lost 1 base and 8 bases, there was a span of 11 bases. The germline V gene has CDR1 MGHRA and CDR2 YSYEKL. The CDR3 is 14 residues long.

The chain has TRBV28 and TRBJ2-7, with 11 bases matching TRBD1. Germline-derived CDR1 and CDR2 are MDHEN and SYDVKM. This CDR3 is 17 amino acids long. The ends lost 5 bases at V and 3 bases at J; junction bases unmatched: 12. The DNA for the CDR3 is TGTGCCAGCAGTCGATACCCAGGACAGGGGGCTGGCTACGAGCAGTACTTC. Its protein is CASSRYPGQGAGYEQYF.

This clonotype was observed a few times. The chain employs TRBV7-2 and TRBJ1-4; 8 bases are a match to TRBD1. The CDR3 loop spans 14 amino acids. Germline trimming cut 4 bases from V and 6 bases from J; bases unmatched to any gene: 4. Per germline, CDR1 SGHTA and CDR2 FQGNSA. The DNA for the CDR3 is TGTGCCAGCAGCTGGACAGGGTTGGATGAAAAACTGTTTTTT. It encodes CASSWTGLDEKLFF. Supplemented by reference TRBV7-2 and TRBJ1-4, the full variable domain reads GAGVSQSPSNKVTEKGKDVELRCDPISGHTALYWYRQSLGQGLEFLIYFQGNSAPDKSGLPSDRFSAERTGGSVSTLTIQRTQQEDSAVYLCASSWTGLDEKLFFGSGTQLSVL.

The chain is built from TRBV11-2 and TRBJ2-3, with 13 bases lining up with TRBD2. The germline V gene encodes CDR1 SGHAT and CDR2 FQNNGV. The CDR3 runs to 15 residues. V lost 4 bases to trimming and J lost 6 bases; unmatched junction nucleotides: 4. The CDR3 region is CASSWTSGGRDTQYF. In nucleotides, the CDR3 is TGTGCCAGCAGCTGGACTAGCGGGGGAAGGGATACGCAGTATTTT. Full variable domain (missing parts from reference TRBV11-2 and TRBJ2-3): EAGVAQSPRYKIIEKRQSVAFWCNPISGHATLYWYQQILGQGPKLLIQFQNNGVVDDSQLPKDRFSAERLKGVDSTLKIQPAKLEDSAVYLCASSWTSGGRDTQYFGPGTRLTVL.

CDR3 protein: CASRRGSETRYF. CDR3 in DNA: TGCGCCAGCAGGCGAGGATCGGAGACCCGGTACTTC. J is TRBJ2-7 and V is TRBV5-1; D is unclear. CDR1 is SGHRS, CDR2 YFSETQ, per germline. V was clipped by 5 bases and J by 12 bases, with 18 bases between them. The length of the CDR3 is 12 residues.

This clonotype came up once. The chain carries TRBV2 and TRBJ2-3; 9 nucleotides match TRBD2. The trim removed 9 bases at V and 4 bases at J, leaving 5 bases unmatched. The CDR3 contains 13 residues. The germline V gene encodes CDR1 SNHLY and CDR2 FYNNEI. This chain's CDR3 is CARRGGLADTQYF. CDR3 sequence (DNA): TGTGCCAGGCGGGGGGGGTTGGCAGATACGCAGTATTTT.

The rearrangement links TRBV7-9 to TRBJ2-5; the D call may be TRBD1 or TRBD2 (5 bases each). This CDR3 has 15 amino acids. Trimming removed 2 bases at V and 4 bases at J, with 14 bases between. Germline V CDR1 and CDR2: SEHNR, FQNEAQ (reference sequence). CDR3 DNA sequence: TGTGCCAGCAGCTTAAGGGACCTGCGGCGAGAGACCCAGTACTTC. The encoded protein is CASSLRDLRRETQYF. The whole variable domain, filled in from reference TRBV7-9 and TRBJ2-5, reads DTGVSQNPRHKITKRGQNVTFRCDPISEHNRLYWYRQTLGQGPEFLTYFQNEAQLEKSRLLSDRFSAERPKGSFSTLEIQRTEQGDSAMYLCASSLRDLRRETQYFGPGTRLLVL.

This chain connects TRBV3-1 to TRBJ2-1; 10 nucleotides line up with TRBD2. The V gene end was trimmed by 3 bases and the J gene end by 7 bases; junction bases not matched to a gene: 9. The germline gives CDR1 LGHDT, CDR2 YNNKEL (reference sequence). This CDR3 is 16 amino acids long. CDR3 residues: CASSQALAGFLNEQFF. For the CDR3, the DNA is TGTGCCAGCAGCCAGGCACTAGCGGGATTTTTGAATGAGCAGTTCTTC.

The CDR3: CASSEGGTDTQYF. For the CDR3, the DNA is TGTGCCAGCAGTGAAGGAGGGACAGATACGCAGTATTTT. The genes are TRBV2 and TRBJ2-3; tentatively, D is TRBD2 (5 bases). V lost 1 base to trimming and J lost 3 bases, with 5 bases between them. The CDR3 covers 13 residues. CDR1 is SNHLY, CDR2 FYNNEI, per germline.

V and J are TRBV5-1 and TRBJ1-2; TRBD1 agrees at 12 bases. The germline V gene encodes CDR1 SGHRS and CDR2 YFSETQ. CDR3 length: 14 amino acids. V gave up 2 bases and J gave up 7 bases; unmatched junction bases: 3. CDR3 in amino acids: CASSFGTGGGGYTF. The DNA of the CDR3 is TGCGCCAGCAGCTTCGGGACAGGGGGCGGTGGCTACACCTTC.

CDR3 protein: CSATSGEGLRNEQFF. CDR3 nucleotides: TGCAGCGCCACTTCAGGGGAGGGCTTAAGGAATGAGCAGTTCTTC. This chain links TRBV29-1 with TRBJ2-1; D might be TRBD2 (7 bases). The CDR3 extends over 15 amino acids. V lost 7 bases to trimming and J lost 7 bases, with 23 bases between them. Germline V gene lookup returns CDR1 SQVTM and CDR2 ANQGSEA.